The T cell receptor (beta chain) under discussion was sequenced for a study of cytomegalovirus exposure and HLA in healthy donors. The CDR3 has 14 residues. Germline CDR1 reads KGHSH; CDR2 reads LQKENI. With V trimmed by 3 bases and J by 7 bases, 8 bases remained unmatched. It was with 60 Vbeta and 13 Jbeta primers that the PCR ran. This table comes from immunoSEQ multiplex PCR, and its TCRdb copy is limited to in-frame clones, with some not included. The table shows about 160,000 clones, with around 84% occurring only once. The sequenced sample consisted of PBMCs. The clonotype comes from a male donor in good health and CMV-seropositive. This chain joins TRBV18 and TRBJ1-2; 7 bases line up with TRBD1. CDR3 in DNA: TGTGCCAGCTCACCCAGAGGACAGGATTCTGGCTACACCTTC. Translated: CASSPRGQDSGYTF.